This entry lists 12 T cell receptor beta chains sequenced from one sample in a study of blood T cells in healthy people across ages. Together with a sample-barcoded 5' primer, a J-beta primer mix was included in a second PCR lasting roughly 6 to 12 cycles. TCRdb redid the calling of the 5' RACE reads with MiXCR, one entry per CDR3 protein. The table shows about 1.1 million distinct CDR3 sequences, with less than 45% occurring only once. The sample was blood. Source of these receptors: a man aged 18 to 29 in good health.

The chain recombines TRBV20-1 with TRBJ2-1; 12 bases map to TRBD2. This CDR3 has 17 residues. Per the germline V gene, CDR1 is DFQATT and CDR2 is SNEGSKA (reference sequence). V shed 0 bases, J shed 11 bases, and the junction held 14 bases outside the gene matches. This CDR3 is CSARDYFRITSGGKQFF. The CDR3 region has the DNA TGCAGTGCTAGAGACTACTTCCGTATTACTAGCGGGGGGAAGCAGTTCTTC.

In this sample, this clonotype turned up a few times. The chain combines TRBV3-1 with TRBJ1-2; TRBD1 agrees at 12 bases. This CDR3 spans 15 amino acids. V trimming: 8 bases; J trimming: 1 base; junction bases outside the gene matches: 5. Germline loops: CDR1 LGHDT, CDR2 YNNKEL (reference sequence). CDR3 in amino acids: CASGTGGFFNYGYTF. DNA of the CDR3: TGTGCCAGCGGGACAGGGGGCTTCTTTAACTATGGCTACACCTTC.

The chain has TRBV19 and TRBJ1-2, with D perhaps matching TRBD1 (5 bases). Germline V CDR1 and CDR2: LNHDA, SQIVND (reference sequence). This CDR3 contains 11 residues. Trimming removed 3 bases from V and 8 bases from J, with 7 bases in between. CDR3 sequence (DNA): TGTGCCAGTAGTATGGGGGGAGGCTACACCTTC. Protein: CASSMGGGYTF. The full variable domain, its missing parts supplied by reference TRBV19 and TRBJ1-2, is DGGITQSPKYLFRKEGQNVTLSCEQNLNHDAMYWYRQDPGQGLRLIYYSQIVNDFQKGDIAEGYSVSREKKESFPLTVTSAQKNPTAFYLCASSMGGGYTFGSGTRLTVV.

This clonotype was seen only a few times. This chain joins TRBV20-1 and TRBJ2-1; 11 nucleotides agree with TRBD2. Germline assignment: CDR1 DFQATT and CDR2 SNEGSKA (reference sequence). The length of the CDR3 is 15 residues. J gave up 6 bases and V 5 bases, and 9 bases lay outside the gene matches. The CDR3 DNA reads TGCAGTGCTCGGGGGACTAGCGGCCGAGTCAATGAGCAGTTCTTC. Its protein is CSARGTSGRVNEQFF.

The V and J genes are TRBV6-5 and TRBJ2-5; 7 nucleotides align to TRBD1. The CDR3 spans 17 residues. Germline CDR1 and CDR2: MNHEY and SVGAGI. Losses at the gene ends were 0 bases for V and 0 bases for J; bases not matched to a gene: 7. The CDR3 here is CASSYSLGTEYQETQYF. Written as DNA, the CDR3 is TGTGCCAGCAGTTACTCCCTAGGGACAGAGTACCAAGAGACCCAGTACTTC.

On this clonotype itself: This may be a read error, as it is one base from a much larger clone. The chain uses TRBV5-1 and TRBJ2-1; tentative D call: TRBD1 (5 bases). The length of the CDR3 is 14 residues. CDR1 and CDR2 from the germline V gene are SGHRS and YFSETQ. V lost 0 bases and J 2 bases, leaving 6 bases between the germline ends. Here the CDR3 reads CASSLGQTYNEQFF. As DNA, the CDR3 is TGCGCCAGCAGCTTGGGACAGACCTACAATGAGCAGTTCTTC.

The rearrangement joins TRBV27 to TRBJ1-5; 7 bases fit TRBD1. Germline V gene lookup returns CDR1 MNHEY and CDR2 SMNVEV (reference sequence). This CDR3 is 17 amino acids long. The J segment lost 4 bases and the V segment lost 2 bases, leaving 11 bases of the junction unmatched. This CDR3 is CASSLNGRGYNNQPQHF. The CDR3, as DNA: TGTGCCAGCAGTTTAAACGGCAGGGGGTATAATAATCAGCCCCAGCATTTT.

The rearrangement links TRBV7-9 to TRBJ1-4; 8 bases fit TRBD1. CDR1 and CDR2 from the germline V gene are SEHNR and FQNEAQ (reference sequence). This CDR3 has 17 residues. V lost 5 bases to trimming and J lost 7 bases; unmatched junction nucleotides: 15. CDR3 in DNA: TGTGCCAGCAGCAAAAGGCAGACAGGGGCCGGACGTGAAAAACTGTTTTTT. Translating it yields CASSKRQTGAGREKLFF.

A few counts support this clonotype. For the CDR3, the DNA is TGTGCCAGCAGCCGCCCAGGCAGCTATCAGCCCCAGCATTTT. Residues: CASSRPGSYQPQHF. The J gene is TRBJ1-5, the V gene TRBV6-2 or TRBV6-3; unclear D gene. The CDR3 length is 14 residues. Trimming shortened V by 6 bases and J by 5 bases, and 14 bases separated the two germline ends. Germline V gene lookup returns CDR1 MNHEY and CDR2 SVGEGT.

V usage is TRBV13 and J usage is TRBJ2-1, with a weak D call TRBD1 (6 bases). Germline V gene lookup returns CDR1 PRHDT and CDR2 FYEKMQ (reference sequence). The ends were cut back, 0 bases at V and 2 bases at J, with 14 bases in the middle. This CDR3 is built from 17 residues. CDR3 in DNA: TGTGCCAGCAGCTTAGGCCCCAGGGGAAGCGCCTACAATGAGCAGTTCTTC. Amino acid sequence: CASSLGPRGSAYNEQFF. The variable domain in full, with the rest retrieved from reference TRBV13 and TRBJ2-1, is AAGVIQSPRHLIKEKRETATLKCYPIPRHDTVYWYQQGPGQDPQFLISFYEKMQSDKGSIPDRFSAQQFSDYHSELNMSSLELGDSALYFCASSLGPRGSAYNEQFFGPGTRLTVL.

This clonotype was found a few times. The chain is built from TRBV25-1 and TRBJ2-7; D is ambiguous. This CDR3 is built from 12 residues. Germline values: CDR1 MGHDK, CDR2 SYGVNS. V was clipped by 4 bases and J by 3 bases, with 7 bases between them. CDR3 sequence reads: CASSGPSYEQYF. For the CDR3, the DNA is TGTGCCAGCAGTGGGCCCAGCTACGAGCAGTACTTC.

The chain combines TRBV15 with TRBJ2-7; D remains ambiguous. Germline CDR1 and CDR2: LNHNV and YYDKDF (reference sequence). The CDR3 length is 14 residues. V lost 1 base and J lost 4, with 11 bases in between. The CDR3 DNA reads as TGTGCCACCAGCAGAGCAGGAAATCAATACGAGCAGTACTTC. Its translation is CATSRAGNQYEQYF.